This paragraph reports one T cell receptor beta chain. The target antigen is unknown. This specimen comes from a study of T cells after yellow fever vaccination. Study-wide background: Each low-cell-number fraction was prepared by means of SMART-Seq v4 Ultra Low Input.

The germline CDR1 and CDR2 sequences are MNHNS and SASEGT. The CDR3 is 13 residues long. V was cut by 3 bases and J by 6 bases, with 12 bases left in between. Study-wide results and caveats: There was a small share of clonotypes that showed up in both the CD4 and CD8 compartments. Post-booster samples contained most primary-vaccination clones (approximately 95% CD4, around 88% CD8).

UMIs were added to TCR cDNA along with a universal primer site when it was made by 5'RACE template switching. MiXCR, applied by TCRdb to the 5' RACE reads, yields one record per CDR3 protein. The profile shows a few hundred thousand distinct CDR3 sequences, over 3.5% of them singletons. This receptor was identified in a man aged 18-30 years who received the YFV17D yellow fever vaccine. The genes are TRBV6-1 and TRBJ2-7; D not certain. Specimen: PBMCs, collected 5 days after the yellow fever booster vaccination. Here the CDR3 DNA reads TGTGCCAGCAGTGATTTGGGCGGAAGCGAGCAGTACGTC. It is translated as CASSDLGGSEQYV.